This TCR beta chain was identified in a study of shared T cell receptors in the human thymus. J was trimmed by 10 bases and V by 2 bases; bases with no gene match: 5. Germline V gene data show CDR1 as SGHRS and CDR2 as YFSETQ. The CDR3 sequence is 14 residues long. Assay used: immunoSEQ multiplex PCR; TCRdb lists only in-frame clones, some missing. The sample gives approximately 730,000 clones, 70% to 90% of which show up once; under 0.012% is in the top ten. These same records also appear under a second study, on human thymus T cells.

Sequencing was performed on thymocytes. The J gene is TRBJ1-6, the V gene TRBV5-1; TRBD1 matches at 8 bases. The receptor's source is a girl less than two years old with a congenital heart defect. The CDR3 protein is CASSFSQGASPLHF. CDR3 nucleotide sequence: TGCGCCAGCAGCTTTTCCCAGGGGGCCTCACCCCTCCACTTT. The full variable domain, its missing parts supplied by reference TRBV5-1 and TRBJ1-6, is KAGVTQTPRYLIKTRGQQVTLSCSPISGHRSVSWYQQTPGQGLQFLFEYFSETQRNKGNFPGRFSGRQFSNSRSEMNVSTLELGDSALYLCASSFSQGASPLHFGNGTRLTVT.